These T cell receptor beta chains were read from a single sample in a study of graft-versus-host responses after intestinal transplantation. Their specific antigens are unknown. Here immunoSEQ multiplex PCR was the method, and the copy in TCRdb shows in-frame clones only, minus some. The profile shows 80,000 to 95,000 clones, around nine tenths of them singletons. Here the sequenced sample was unstimulated CD8+ T cells sorted from spleen or lymph node cells, taken before intestinal transplant. All receptors derive from a human donor who received an intestinal transplant. The CDR3 runs from the conserved cysteine through the conserved F or W. A D gene is named only where the DNA matches it firmly. Not all rows give a size; the values are once, few, many and, for expanded clones, a class.

NA	TRBV6-1	TRBJ2-1	NA	CASSTGREIDNEQFF	TGTGCCAGCAGCACCGGGAGAGAGATTGACAATGAGCAGTTCTTC
once	TRBV27	TRBJ2-7	TRBD2	CASRPLAGGSYEQYF	TGTGCCAGCAGGCCACTAGCGGGAGGCTCATACGAGCAGTACTTC
NA	TRBV5-6	TRBJ2-7	NA	CASSLEGSSYEQYF	TGTGCCAGCAGCTTGGAAGGGAGCTCCTACGAGCAGTACTTC
NA	TRBV2	TRBJ2-7	NA	CASNSLPYEQYF	TGTGCCAGCAACTCCCTTCCCTACGAGCAGTACTTC
NA	TRBV7-7	TRBJ2-1	TRBD2	CASSLGLAGPNEQFF	TGTGCCAGCAGCTTAGGACTAGCGGGACCCAATGAGCAGTTCTTC
NA	TRBV19	TRBJ2-4	NA	CASSNLGQFWSSGLAKNIQYF	TGTGCCAGTAGTAACCTTGGACAGTTCTGGAGTAGCGGTCTAGCCAAAAACATTCAGTACTTC
NA	TRBV4-1	TRBJ2-6	NA	CASSPPGRGLSGANVLTF	TGCGCCAGCAGCCCTCCAGGCAGGGGCCTCTCTGGGGCCAACGTCCTGACTTTC
few	TRBV18	TRBJ2-1	NA	CASSPRDIISYNEQFF	TGTGCCAGCTCACCACGCGACATAATCTCCTACAATGAGCAGTTCTTC
NA	TRBV4-1	TRBJ2-5	NA	CASSQEPAVETQYF	TGCGCCAGCAGCCAAGAACCAGCCGTCGAGACCCAGTACTTC
NA	TRBV6-5	TRBJ1-2	TRBD1	CASTSGGVYGYTF	TGTGCCAGCACGTCAGGGGGTGTGTATGGCTACACCTTC
NA	TRBV19	TRBJ2-4	TRBD2	CASSPGLVGAKNIQYF	TGTGCCAGTAGTCCGGGACTAGTCGGCGCCAAAAACATTCAGTACTTC
NA	TRBV7-7	TRBJ2-5	TRBD1	CASSATGEWTQYF	TGTGCCAGCAGCGCGACAGGGGAATGGACCCAGTACTTC
NA	TRBV19	TRBJ2-5	NA	CASSNLQETQYF	TGTGCCAGTAGTAACCTCCAAGAGACCCAGTACTTC
NA	TRBV27	TRBJ1-2	NA	CASSFDFSGYGYTF	TGTGCCAGCAGTTTTGACTTTTCGGGTTATGGCTACACCTTC
NA	TRBV5-6	TRBJ2-3	NA	CASSLEGHPWDTQYF	TGTGCCAGCAGCTTGGAAGGACACCCCTGGGATACGCAGTATTTT
NA	TRBV7-9	TRBJ2-5	NA	CASSLRADWYQETQYF	TGTGCCAGCAGCTTAAGGGCAGATTGGTACCAAGAGACCCAGTACTTC
few	TRBV6-5	TRBJ2-7	TRBD2	CASRKVAGEQYF	TGTGCCAGCAGAAAAGTAGCGGGCGAGCAGTACTTC
NA	TRBV25-1	TRBJ2-2	NA	CASSVRTTTFTGELFF	TGTGCCAGCAGTGTACGGACGACTACTTTCACCGGGGAGCTGTTTTTT
NA	TRBV28	TRBJ1-1	NA	CAGLLGNTEAFF	TGTGCCGGACTCTTAGGCAACACTGAAGCTTTCTTT
NA	TRBV5-4	TRBJ2-7	NA	CASSSHPGGFYEQYF	TGTGCCAGCAGCTCCCATCCCGGGGGCTTCTACGAGCAGTACTTC
NA	TRBV11-2	TRBJ2-1	TRBD2	CASSDPVAGGPRYNEQFF	TGTGCCAGCAGCGACCCAGTAGCGGGAGGGCCAAGGTACAATGAGCAGTTCTTC
NA	TRBV5-1	TRBJ1-2	TRBD1	CASSLFRTRTGPPYGYTF	TGCGCCAGCAGCTTGTTTCGAACAAGGACAGGGCCACCCTATGGCTACACCTTC
NA	TRBV27	TRBJ2-1	TRBD1	CASSLFAGGNNEQFF	TGTGCCAGCAGTTTATTTGCAGGGGGAAACAATGAGCAGTTCTTC
NA	TRBV27	TRBJ1-3	NA	CASSPLGGNTIYF	TGTGCCAGCAGTCCCTTAGGGGGAAACACCATATATTTT
NA	TRBV5-6	TRBJ2-7	NA	CASSPAGTQFEQYF	TGTGCCAGCAGCCCAGCCGGGACACAGTTCGAGCAGTACTTC
few	TRBV28	TRBJ2-7	TRBD2	CASSFLAGGYYEQYF	TGTGCCAGCAGTTTCCTAGCGGGAGGGTACTACGAGCAGTACTTC
NA	TRBV30	TRBJ2-7	NA	CAWSVGAGMYEQYF	TGTGCCTGGAGTGTAGGTGCGGGAATGTACGAGCAGTACTTC
NA	TRBV5-6	TRBJ2-7	TRBD1	CASSTDRDTYEQYF	TGTGCCAGCAGCACGGACAGGGACACCTACGAGCAGTACTTC
NA	TRBV7-9	TRBJ2-1	NA	CASSPRVGSTRNEQFF	TGTGCCAGCAGCCCCAGGGTCGGCTCCACGAGGAATGAGCAGTTCTTC
NA	TRBV4-1	TRBJ2-7	NA	CASSQVSDGARDYEQYF	TGCGCCAGCAGCCAAGTATCGGACGGGGCGAGGGACTACGAGCAGTACTTC
NA	TRBV2	TRBJ1-2	NA	CTPLGSNYGYTF	TGTACGCCGCTAGGCAGCAACTATGGCTACACCTTC
NA	TRBV6-5	TRBJ2-7	NA	CASRFGGSGEQYF	TGTGCCAGCAGGTTCGGGGGTTCGGGCGAGCAGTACTTC
NA	TRBV6-1	TRBJ2-7	NA	CASSETLMPYYEQYF	TGTGCCAGCAGTGAGACCCTGATGCCTTACTACGAGCAGTACTTC
few	TRBV7-2	TRBJ2-7	TRBD2	CASSLGLAVLYEQYF	TGTGCCAGCAGCTTGGGACTAGCGGTCCTTTACGAGCAGTACTTC
NA	TRBV29-1	TRBJ2-1	NA	CSVDSVSFYEQFF	TGCAGCGTTGATAGCGTGAGTTTCTATGAGCAGTTCTTC
NA	TRBV10-2	TRBJ2-1	TRBD2	CASSLPSGEYNEQFF	TGCGCCAGCAGCCTCCCCAGCGGGGAGTACAATGAGCAGTTCTTC
NA	TRBV10-3	TRBJ1-4	NA	CAIRDGLNEKLFF	TGTGCCATACGGGACGGCCTCAATGAAAAACTGTTTTTT
NA	TRBV5-1	TRBJ2-1	TRBD2	CASSSTSGGAVDNEQFF	TGCGCCAGCAGCTCTACTAGCGGGGGGGCGGTGGACAATGAGCAGTTCTTC
NA	TRBV7-9	TRBJ2-7	TRBD2	CAQQLLNGTSVYEQYF	TGTGCACAGCAGCTTTTAAACGGGACTAGCGTCTACGAGCAGTACTTC
NA	TRBV6-1	TRBJ2-7	NA	CASTLGYEQYF	TGTGCCAGCACTCTAGGCTACGAGCAGTACTTC
NA	TRBV6-5	TRBJ1-1	NA	CASSFMGEAFF	TGTGCCAGCAGTTTCATGGGTGAAGCTTTCTTT
NA	TRBV4-2	TRBJ1-1	NA	CASSQEVVPGLNTEAFF	TGTGCCAGCAGCCAAGAGGTGGTACCGGGACTGAACACTGAAGCTTTCTTT
NA	TRBV27	TRBJ2-1	NA	CASSLSMGALEQFF	TGTGCCAGCAGTTTATCGATGGGGGCGTTGGAGCAGTTCTTC
NA	TRBV11-2	TRBJ2-7	NA	CASSLDPASSYEQYF	TGTGCCAGCAGCTTAGATCCCGCTAGTAGTTACGAGCAGTACTTC
NA	TRBV13	TRBJ1-2	NA	CASSASEVGGADGYTF	TGTGCCAGCAGCGCTTCCGAGGTCGGGGGGGCCGATGGCTACACCTTC
NA	TRBV2	TRBJ2-1	NA	CASSPYSNEQFF	TGTGCCAGCAGCCCTTACTCCAATGAGCAGTTCTTC
NA	TRBV25-1	TRBJ2-7	NA	CASSPTRSEQYF	TGTGCCAGCAGCCCGACTAGAAGCGAGCAGTACTTC
NA	TRBV4-1	TRBJ2-7	NA	CASSQQGGNEQYF	TGCGCCAGCAGCCAACAAGGGGGGAACGAGCAGTACTTC
NA	TRBV7-2	TRBJ2-7	NA	CASSLVDYEQYF	TGTGCCAGCAGCTTAGTGGATTACGAGCAGTACTTC
NA	TRBV11-1	TRBJ2-7	NA	CASSLEGSLYEQYF	TGTGCCAGCAGCTTAGAAGGCTCACTTTACGAGCAGTACTTC
NA	TRBV2	TRBJ2-5	TRBD2	CASIPLAGEETQYF	TGTGCCAGCATTCCACTAGCGGGAGAAGAGACCCAGTACTTC